This record concerns one T cell receptor (beta chain) sequence. Looked up from germline, CDR1 is GTSNPN and CDR2 is SVGIG (reference sequence). V lost 3 bases, J lost 7 bases, and 6 bases stayed unmatched. The CDR3 length is 13 residues. This sample stems from a study of blood T cell repertoires in COVID-19. Study in general: Both acute and convalescent COVID-19 samples were obtained from the United States, Italy and Spain. T cells, B-cell-depleted T cells, or PBMCs provided the cDNA or gDNA that served as material.

Some clones are missing from TCRdb's copy, which holds only in-frame ones; the method was immunoSEQ multiplex PCR. The sample lists around 100,000 clones; about nine tenths were seen once. The sequencing input was peripheral blood. The chain has TRBV30 and TRBJ2-4; 7 bases are shared with TRBD1. The sequence was obtained from a woman aged 45-59 years with acute or convalescent COVID-19. In DNA form, the CDR3 reads TGTGCCTGGAGAGGTCGCAGGGGGAACATTCAGTACTTC. It is translated as CAWRGRRGNIQYF.